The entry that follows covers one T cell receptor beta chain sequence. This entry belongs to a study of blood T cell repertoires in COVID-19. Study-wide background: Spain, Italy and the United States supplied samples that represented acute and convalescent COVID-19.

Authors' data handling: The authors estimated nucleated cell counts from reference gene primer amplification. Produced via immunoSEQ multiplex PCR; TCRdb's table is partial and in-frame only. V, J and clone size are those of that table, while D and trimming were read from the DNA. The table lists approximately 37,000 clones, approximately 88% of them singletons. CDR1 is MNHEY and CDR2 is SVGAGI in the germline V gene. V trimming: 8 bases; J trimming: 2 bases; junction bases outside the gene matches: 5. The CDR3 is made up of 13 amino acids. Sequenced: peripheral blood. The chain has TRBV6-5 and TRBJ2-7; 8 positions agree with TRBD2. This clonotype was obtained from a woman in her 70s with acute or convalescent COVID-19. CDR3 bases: TGTGCCAGCGTAGCGGGAAATACCTACGAGCAGTACGTC. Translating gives CASVAGNTYEQYV.